This is a list of T cell receptor beta chains from one sample in a study of CD8 T cells in Susac syndrome. One entry per CDR3 protein results from TCRdb running MiXCR on the immunoSEQ multiplex PCR reads. The sample includes 69,000 or so distinct CDR3 sequences, around 93% of them seen just once. Sequenced: CD8+ T cells from PBMCs. All receptors come from a human donor in good health. CDR3s include the opening cysteine and the closing phenylalanine or tryptophan. D genes are given only for firm matches. Some rows mark clone size as missing; the rest say once, few, many or name a class of expanded clone.

TRBD1	TRBJ1-1	TRBV15	-	TGTGCCACCAGCCGGGGACAGGTTGAGGGCTTGAACACTGAAGCTTTCTTT	CATSRGQVEGLNTEAFF
TRBD1	TRBJ2-5	TRBV11-2	-	TGTGCCAGCAGCCCAGGGACAGGAGGATGGGAGACCCAGTACTTC	CASSPGTGGWETQYF
-	TRBJ2-2	TRBV25-1	once	TGTGCCAGCAGTGAAAACCCGAACACCGGGGAGCTGTTTTTT	CASSENPNTGELFF
TRBD1	TRBJ1-2	TRBV7-9	once	TGTGCCAGCAGCCCCCGATACTGGACAGGACAGGGGTTTTCCTATGGCTACACCTTC	CASSPRYWTGQGFSYGYTF
-	TRBJ1-6	TRBV4-2	-	TGTGCCAGCAGCCAAGGACCTTGGGGGAATTCACCCCTCCACTTT	CASSQGPWGNSPLHF
-	TRBJ2-7	TRBV5-6	-	TGTGCCAGCAGCCAGGGTCCAGGTTCCTACGAGCAGTACTTC	CASSQGPGSYEQYF
TRBD1	TRBJ1-1	TRBV4-1	-	TGCGCCAGCAGCCTCTCGACAGGGTCGAGGGGAGACACTGAAGCTTTCTTT	CASSLSTGSRGDTEAFF
-	TRBJ1-1	TRBV6-2/TRBV6-3	-	TGTGCCACCTCTGGCGCAGCGGCTGAAGCTTTCTTT	CATSGAAAEAFF
TRBD1	TRBJ1-3	TRBV4-1	-	TGCGCCAGCAGCCAAGAGGAGGGGGCGATCTCTGGAAACACCATATATTTT	CASSQEEGAISGNTIYF
-	TRBJ2-7	TRBV4-1	-	TGCGCCAGCAGCGGACAGTTGCGGGCCTACGAGCAGTACTTC	CASSGQLRAYEQYF
-	TRBJ1-1	TRBV6-1	-	TGTGCCAGCAGTGAAGATTTGGGGAACACTGAAGCTTTCTTT	CASSEDLGNTEAFF
-	TRBJ2-7	TRBV20-1	-	TGCAGTGCTAGAGATCCCAAAGGACTAACCTACGAGCAGTACTTC	CSARDPKGLTYEQYF
-	TRBJ1-5	TRBV28	-	TGTGCCAGCACCGCGTTGGGCAATAGCAATCAGCCCCAGCATTTT	CASTALGNSNQPQHF
-	TRBJ2-2	TRBV7-9	once	TGTGCCAGCAGAATAGGATCCGGGGAGCTGTTTTTT	CASRIGSGELFF
-	TRBJ2-1	TRBV20-1	-	TGCAGTGCTAGCGGGAACAGCTACAATGAGCAGTTCTTC	CSASGNSYNEQFF
-	TRBJ2-7	TRBV27	-	TGTGCCAGCAGTTTCGCCGTCTCCTACGAGCAGTACTTC	CASSFAVSYEQYF
-	TRBJ1-2	TRBV3-1	-	TGTGCCAGCAGCCCAGAGTCGCGGGGAAGGGGCTACACCTTC	CASSPESRGRGYTF
-	TRBJ1-5	TRBV15	-	TGTGCCACCAGCATGTCAGGTTACAATCAGCCCCAGCATTTT	CATSMSGYNQPQHF
-	TRBJ1-2	TRBV27	-	TGTGCCAGCAGTTTGAATTGGGCAGGGGACCACTATGGCTACACCTTC	CASSLNWAGDHYGYTF
-	TRBJ2-1	TRBV28	-	TGTGCCAGCAGTTGGCGTAGCTCCTACAATGAGCAGTTCTTC	CASSWRSSYNEQFF
-	TRBJ1-5	TRBV2	once	TGTGCCAGCAGTGACCCTAGCAATCAGCCCCAGCATTTT	CASSDPSNQPQHF
-	TRBJ2-1	TRBV25-1	-	TGTGCCAGCAAACGGCGGGACAATGAGCAGTTCTTC	CASKRRDNEQFF
TRBD2	TRBJ2-1	TRBV6-1	-	TGTGCCAGCAGAGGGAGGGACAATGAGCAGTTCTTC	CASRGRDNEQFF
TRBD1	TRBJ1-1	TRBV5-6	once	TGTGCCAGCAGCGCGGGACAGATGAACACTGAAGCTTTCTTT	CASSAGQMNTEAFF
TRBD2	TRBJ2-7	TRBV23-1	-	TGCGCCATCGGGGGGGGCTCCTACGAGCAGTACTTC	CAIGGGSYEQYF
-	TRBJ1-6	TRBV12-3/TRBV12-4	-	TGTGCCAGCAGTTTAATGGGCTCACCCCTCCACTTT	CASSLMGSPLHF
-	TRBJ1-1	TRBV5-1	-	TGCGCCAGCAGCTTTGCGCCGAACACTGAAGCTTTCTTT	CASSFAPNTEAFF
TRBD1	TRBJ1-1	TRBV28	-	TGTGCCAGCAGTCTCCCGGGACAGGGGTTCACTGAAGCTTTCTTT	CASSLPGQGFTEAFF